These T cell receptor beta chains were read from a single sample in a study of blood T cell repertoires in COVID-19. Profiling relied on immunoSEQ multiplex PCR, and the TCRdb table lists in-frame clones only, not all of them. Of more than 95,000 clones listed, 87% are singletons. The sample was peripheral blood. Receptors originate from a human donor in a cohort sampled during active COVID-19. The CDR3 runs from the conserved cysteine through the conserved F or W. The order of the fields is J gene, V gene, clone size, D gene, CDR3 DNA, CDR3 protein. The D gene is left open where the match is weak. Rows give clone size only sometimes, using once, few, many, or a class for an expanded clone.

J gene: TRBJ2-7
V gene: TRBV6-5
clone size: -
D gene: TRBD1
CDR3 DNA: TGTGCCAGCAGCCCGGCCGGGACAGCGACCTACGAGCAGTACTTC
CDR3 protein: CASSPAGTATYEQYF

J gene: TRBJ2-3
V gene: TRBV6-5
clone size: once
D gene: TRBD1
CDR3 DNA: TGTGCCAGCAGGGACAGGGGGCGAACAGATACGCAGTATTTT
CDR3 protein: CASRDRGRTDTQYF

J gene: TRBJ1-1
V gene: TRBV6-5
clone size: -
D gene: TRBD1
CDR3 DNA: TGTGCCAGCAGTTACCGGGGACAGGGGAACACTGAAGCTTTCTTT
CDR3 protein: CASSYRGQGNTEAFF

J gene: TRBJ1-2
V gene: TRBV6-5
clone size: -
D gene: TRBD1
CDR3 DNA: TGTGCCAGCAGCCTGACAGGGGCTTCCTATGGCTACACCTTC
CDR3 protein: CASSLTGASYGYTF

J gene: TRBJ2-5
V gene: TRBV7-9
clone size: -
D gene: TRBD1
CDR3 DNA: TGTGCCAGCAGCAAGGAGTACAGGGGACAAGAGACCCAGTACTTC
CDR3 protein: CASSKEYRGQETQYF

J gene: TRBJ2-2
V gene: TRBV19
clone size: -
D gene: -
CDR3 DNA: TGTGCCAGTTTGTTGCGGGTGGGAACCGGGGAGCTGTTTTTT
CDR3 protein: CASLLRVGTGELFF

J gene: TRBJ1-4
V gene: TRBV18
clone size: once
D gene: -
CDR3 DNA: TGTGCCAGCTCACCCGACAGCTTTAGTGAAAAACTGTTTTTT
CDR3 protein: CASSPDSFSEKLFF

J gene: TRBJ1-3
V gene: TRBV14
clone size: -
D gene: -
CDR3 DNA: TGTGCCAGCAGCCCGTCCGGACTTAGCTCTGGAAACACCATATATTTT
CDR3 protein: CASSPSGLSSGNTIYF

J gene: TRBJ2-2
V gene: TRBV6-1
clone size: -
D gene: TRBD1
CDR3 DNA: TGTGCCAGCAGTGACGGCGCAGGGGGCTTCCCCGGGGAGCTGTTTTTT
CDR3 protein: CASSDGAGGFPGELFF

J gene: TRBJ1-1
V gene: TRBV20-1
clone size: few
D gene: TRBD1
CDR3 DNA: TGCAGTGCTTGCAGGGGGCCTGAAGCTTTCTTT
CDR3 protein: CSACRGPEAFF

J gene: TRBJ2-7
V gene: TRBV6-5
clone size: -
D gene: TRBD1
CDR3 DNA: TGTGCCAGCAGCCCGACAGGGTACGAGCAGTACTTC
CDR3 protein: CASSPTGYEQYF

J gene: TRBJ2-3
V gene: TRBV7-2
clone size: -
D gene: TRBD1
CDR3 DNA: TGTGCCAGCAGAACGACAGGGGGGGATACGCAGTATTTT
CDR3 protein: CASRTTGGDTQYF

J gene: TRBJ2-1
V gene: TRBV12-5
clone size: -
D gene: TRBD1
CDR3 DNA: TGTGCTAGTGGTTTGGTTTCCCTTGGGACAGGGGGCGCGTACAATGAGCAGTTCTTC
CDR3 protein: CASGLVSLGTGGAYNEQFF

J gene: TRBJ2-1
V gene: TRBV12-2
clone size: once
D gene: -
CDR3 DNA: TGTGCAAGTCGCTTACCTTGGTCGCAGTTGTTTACGCGGGAAAGGCTAGCTTACAATGAGCAGTTCTTC
CDR3 protein: CASRLPWSQLFTRERLAYNEQFF

J gene: TRBJ2-7
V gene: TRBV15
clone size: -
D gene: TRBD2
CDR3 DNA: TGTGCCACCAGCAGGGGGGGGACGGGAACCTACGAGCAGTACTTC
CDR3 protein: CATSRGGTGTYEQYF

J gene: TRBJ2-7
V gene: TRBV3-1/TRBV3-2
clone size: -
D gene: TRBD2
CDR3 DNA: TGTGCCAGCAGCCAAGTGTATAGCGGGGGTTTATACGAGCAGTACTTC
CDR3 protein: CASSQVYSGGLYEQYF

J gene: TRBJ2-1
V gene: TRBV11-3
clone size: few
D gene: -
CDR3 DNA: TGTGCCAGCAGCCTGGGTACAGTCCCTTCCTACAATGAGCAGTTCTTC
CDR3 protein: CASSLGTVPSYNEQFF

J gene: TRBJ1-1
V gene: TRBV29-1
clone size: -
D gene: TRBD1
CDR3 DNA: TGCAGCGCCGGGACAGGGGTTGGCACTGAAGCTTTCTTT
CDR3 protein: CSAGTGVGTEAFF

J gene: TRBJ1-1
V gene: TRBV19
clone size: -
D gene: -
CDR3 DNA: TGTGCCAGTAGTACCCAGGACAGACTGAACACTGAAGCTTTCTTT
CDR3 protein: CASSTQDRLNTEAFF

J gene: TRBJ2-2
V gene: TRBV4-1
clone size: large
D gene: TRBD2
CDR3 DNA: TGCGCCAGCAGCCTACGGCTAGCGGGAGGCGGGACCGGGGAGCTGTTTTTT
CDR3 protein: CASSLRLAGGGTGELFF

J gene: TRBJ2-1
V gene: TRBV14
clone size: -
D gene: TRBD1
CDR3 DNA: TGTGCCAGCAGCCTGAACAGGGGGCAAACTAATGAGCAGTTCTTC
CDR3 protein: CASSLNRGQTNEQFF